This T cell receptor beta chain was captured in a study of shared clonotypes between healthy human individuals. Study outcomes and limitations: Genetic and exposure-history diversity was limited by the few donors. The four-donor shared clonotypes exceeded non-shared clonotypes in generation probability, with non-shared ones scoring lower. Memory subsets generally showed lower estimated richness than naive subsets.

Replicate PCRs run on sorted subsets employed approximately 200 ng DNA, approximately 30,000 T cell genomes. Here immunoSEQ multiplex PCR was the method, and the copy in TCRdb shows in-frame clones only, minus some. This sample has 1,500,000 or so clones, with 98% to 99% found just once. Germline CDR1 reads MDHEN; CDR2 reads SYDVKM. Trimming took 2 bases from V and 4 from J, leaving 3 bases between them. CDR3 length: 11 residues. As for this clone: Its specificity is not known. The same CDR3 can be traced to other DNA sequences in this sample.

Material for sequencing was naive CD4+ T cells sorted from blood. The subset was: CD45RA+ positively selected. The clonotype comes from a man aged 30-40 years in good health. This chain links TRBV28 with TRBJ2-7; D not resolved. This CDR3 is CASSLGYEQYF. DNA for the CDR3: TGTGCCAGCAGTTTAGGATACGAGCAGTACTTC.